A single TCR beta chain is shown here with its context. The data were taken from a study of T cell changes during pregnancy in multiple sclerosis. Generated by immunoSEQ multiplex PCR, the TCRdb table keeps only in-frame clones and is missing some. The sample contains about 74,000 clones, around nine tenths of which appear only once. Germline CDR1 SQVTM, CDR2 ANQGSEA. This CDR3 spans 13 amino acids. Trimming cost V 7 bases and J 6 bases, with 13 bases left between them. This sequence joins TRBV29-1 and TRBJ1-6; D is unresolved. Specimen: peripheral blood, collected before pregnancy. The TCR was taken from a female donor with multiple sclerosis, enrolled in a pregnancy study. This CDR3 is CSGRTTSNSPLHF. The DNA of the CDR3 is TGCAGCGGAAGGACTACCTCTAATTCACCCCTCCACTTT.